A single sample is the source of the 24 T cell receptor beta chains below, sequenced in a study of T cells in Graves' hyperthyroidism and ophthalmopathy. Template material for amplifying TCR beta CDR3 regions consisted of RNA transcripts. First-round RT-PCR with HTBI primers amplified the TCR CDR3 region. TCRdb redid the calling of the multiplex PCR reads with MiXCR, one entry per CDR3 protein. The data contain around 290,000 distinct CDR3 sequences, approximately 13% of them singletons. Input material: blood. These receptor sequences come from a woman aged 40 to 50 with Graves' hyperthyroidism.

This clonotype was detected ten times or more. This chain links TRBV19 with TRBJ2-7, with TRBD2 matching 7 bases. The CDR3 is 16 residues long. The germline V gene encodes CDR1 LNHDA and CDR2 SQIVND (reference sequence). The ends lost 0 bases at V and 3 bases at J; junction bases unmatched: 8. The CDR3 spells CASSIDLSSGDYEQYF. The CDR3 bases are TGTGCCAGTAGTATAGATCTGTCTAGCGGAGACTACGAGCAGTACTTC.

This clonotype occurred many times. The V gene is TRBV10-3, the J gene TRBJ1-3; D may be TRBD1 (5 bases). Trimming cost V 2 bases and J 11 bases, with 13 bases left between them. This CDR3 has 13 residues. In germline, CDR1 is ENHRY, CDR2 SYGVKD. The CDR3 DNA is TGTGCCATCAGTGAGGCCACAGGCAACGCCATATATTTT. Amino acids: CAISEATGNAIYF.

This clonotype was found many times. The chain uses TRBV28 and TRBJ1-2; 7 bases map to TRBD1. The CDR3 runs 13 residues. Germline V CDR1 and CDR2: MDHEN, SYDVKM. J was trimmed by 3 bases and V by 6 bases; bases with no gene match: 4. CDR3 in DNA: TGTGCCAGCAGGAGAGACAGGGACTATGGCTACACCTTC. Its translation is CASRRDRDYGYTF.

This clonotype has a count of ten or more. The genes are TRBV13 and TRBJ2-5; D is undetermined. Trimming stripped 5 bases from V and 4 bases from J, with 8 bases between. CDR3 size: 12 residues. Germline CDR1 and CDR2: PRHDT and FYEKMQ (reference sequence). As DNA, the CDR3 is TGTGCCAGCAGCCAAGGCCGAGAGACCCAGTACTTC. Translation gives CASSQGRETQYF. The full variable domain, completed using reference TRBV13 and TRBJ2-5, is AAGVIQSPRHLIKEKRETATLKCYPIPRHDTVYWYQQGPGQDPQFLISFYEKMQSDKGSIPDRFSAQQFSDYHSELNMSSLELGDSALYFCASSQGRETQYFGPGTRLLVL.

This clonotype has a count of ten or more. The chain carries TRBV19 and TRBJ1-4; 9 nucleotides match TRBD1. Trimming cost V 1 base and J 10 bases; bases outside gene matches: 10. Germline CDR1 and CDR2: LNHDA and SQIVND (reference sequence). The CDR3 spans 16 residues. The CDR3 DNA follows: TGTGCCAGTAGTATAGTTCCCGGGACAGGGAACGGAAAACTGTTTTTT. Protein sequence: CASSIVPGTGNGKLFF.

In its sample, this clonotype was seen a few times. This may arise from a read error, as a much more abundant clone is one base away. The J gene is TRBJ2-5, the V gene TRBV12-3 or TRBV12-4, with TRBD1 matching over 11 bases. The V and J ends lost 6 bases and 6 bases, in that order; junction bases with no gene match: 3. This CDR3 is built from 13 residues. For the CDR3, the DNA is TGTGCCAGCAGGGGACAGGGGGAGAAGACCCAGTACTTC. Protein: CASRGQGEKTQYF.

This clonotype was recorded at least ten times. V is TRBV5-8 and J is TRBJ2-1; D remains unclear. V was trimmed by 6 bases and J by 0 bases, leaving 10 bases between them. CDR1 is SGHTS, CDR2 YDEGEE, per germline. The CDR3 sequence is 14 residues long. The CDR3 nucleotides are TGTGCCAGCACTCGTAGCTTCTCCTACAATGAGCAGTTCTTC. This codes for CASTRSFSYNEQFF.

The table lists this clonotype with many counts. The V and J genes are TRBV12-3 or TRBV12-4 and TRBJ1-2; 9 bases line up with TRBD1. This CDR3 spans 14 amino acids. The ends lost 1 base at V and 4 bases at J; junction bases unmatched: 1. The CDR3 reads CASSLVGQGYGYTF. CDR3 DNA: TGTGCCAGCAGTTTAGTGGGACAGGGCTATGGCTACACCTTC.

This clonotype was seen more than once but under ten times. A much larger clone differs by one base, so this may be a read error. V usage is TRBV20-1 and J usage is TRBJ2-7; a possible D gene is TRBD2 (6 bases). The germline CDR1 and CDR2 sequences are DFQATT and SNEGSKA (reference sequence). The CDR3 has 11 amino acids. The CDR3 sequence: CSARLDYGQYF. DNA for the CDR3: TGCAGTGCTAGACTGGACTACGGGCAGTACTTC.

The chain uses TRBV28 and TRBJ1-5, with D unclear. CDR3 length equals 11 residues. Germline assignment: CDR1 MDHEN and CDR2 SYDVKM. V lost 6 bases and J lost 9, with 9 bases in between. For the CDR3, the DNA is TGTGCCAGCAGCTCTTGGGGGCCCCAGCATTTT. Translation gives CASSSWGPQHF.

This clonotype showed up many times. The V call is TRBV15, the J call TRBJ1-1; no reliable D call. The CDR3 extends over 15 amino acids. Germline assignment: CDR1 LNHNV and CDR2 YYDKDF (reference sequence). V gave up 5 bases and J gave up 1 base, with 14 bases separating them. CDR3 in amino acids: CATSGITTPNTEAFF. DNA for the CDR3: TGTGCCACCAGCGGAATTACAACACCGAACACTGAAGCTTTCTTT. The full variable domain, completed using reference TRBV15 and TRBJ1-1, is DAMVIQNPRYQVTQFGKPVTLSCSQTLNHNVMYWYQQKSSQAPKLLFHYYDKDFNNEADTPDNFQSRRPNTSFCFLDIRSPGLGDTAMYLCATSGITTPNTEAFFGQGTRLTVV.

This clonotype was picked up a small number of times. The chain combines TRBV29-1 with TRBJ2-1; tentative D call: TRBD2 (5 bases). The CDR3 length is 15 residues. V gave up 2 bases and J gave up 0 bases, with 11 bases separating them. Germline V gives CDR1 SQVTM, CDR2 ANQGSEA. CDR3 loop: CSVETLALSYNEQFF. CDR3 bases: TGCAGCGTTGAAACCCTAGCCCTCTCCTACAATGAGCAGTTCTTC.

This clonotype was observed many times. V and J are TRBV18 and TRBJ1-2, with D perhaps matching TRBD1 (5 bases). The V gene's germline CDR1 is KGHSH and CDR2 LQKENI. V was clipped by 4 bases and J by 5 bases, with 11 bases between them. This CDR3 spans 13 amino acids. Written as DNA, the CDR3 is TGTGCCAGCTCACTCTATGGACAATATGGCTACACCTTC. Translating gives CASSLYGQYGYTF.

This chain joins TRBV2 and TRBJ2-3, with 11 bases that match TRBD2. The ends lost 4 bases at V and 1 base at J; junction bases unmatched: 4. Germline-derived CDR1 and CDR2 are SNHLY and FYNNEI. This CDR3 comprises 16 residues. The CDR3 protein is CASSVLLAGGTDTQYF. DNA of the CDR3: TGTGCCAGCAGTGTTCTACTAGCGGGAGGCACAGATACGCAGTATTTT.

This clonotype was recorded many times. The chain uses TRBV6-1 and TRBJ2-5; 7 positions agree with TRBD1. CDR1 is MNHNS, CDR2 SASEGT, per germline. The trim removed 6 bases at V and 5 bases at J, leaving 15 bases unmatched. This CDR3 is 16 amino acids long. CDR3 in DNA: TGTGCCAGCAGGCACCTCACAGGGGTTGACTGGGAGACCCAGTACTTC. Its protein product is CASRHLTGVDWETQYF.

This clonotype was observed at least ten times. The genes are TRBV6-1 and TRBJ1-1; no firm D call. With 8 bases removed from V and 5 bases from J, the gap between germline ends came to 12 bases. Germline values: CDR1 MNHNS, CDR2 SASEGT. The CDR3 consists of 12 residues. The CDR3 DNA sequence: TGTGCCAGCCACTCGGTTGGTACTGAAGCTTTCTTT. Translated, it gives CASHSVGTEAFF.

In this sample, this clonotype turned up a few times. The V gene is TRBV6-1, the J gene TRBJ2-1, with D tentatively TRBD2 (6 bases). Trimming left V 7 bases short and J 0 bases short, with 13 bases between. The germline CDR1 and CDR2 sequences are MNHNS and SASEGT. There are 15 residues in the CDR3. CDR3 sequence reads: CASIRASASYNEQFF. The CDR3 region has the DNA TGTGCCAGCATTCGGGCTAGCGCCTCCTACAATGAGCAGTTCTTC.

The sample holds a few counts of this clonotype. This rearrangement joins TRBV5-1 to TRBJ2-1; D ambiguous. The CDR3 consists of 15 residues. Per the germline V gene, CDR1 is SGHRS and CDR2 is YFSETQ. V was trimmed by 2 bases and J by 0 bases, leaving 9 bases between them. CDR3 sequence (DNA): TGCGCCAGCAGCTTTCGACCAAGCTCCTACAATGAGCAGTTCTTC. This encodes CASSFRPSSYNEQFF.

The chain carries TRBV12-3 or TRBV12-4 and TRBJ1-1; the D is unclear. This CDR3 is 13 amino acids long. The V end was cut by 8 bases, the J end by 3 bases, with 13 bases between. The chain's CDR3 is CASRPGWDTEAFF. The CDR3 nucleotides read TGTGCCAGCCGCCCGGGCTGGGACACTGAAGCTTTCTTT.

This clonotype was observed at least ten times. This sequence joins TRBV7-6 and TRBJ1-1; D gene unclear. V was pared by 5 bases and J by 3 bases, with 13 bases between. This CDR3 contains 14 residues. The germline V gene has CDR1 SGHVS and CDR2 FNYEAQ. The CDR3 DNA is TGTGCCAGCAGCCTCACCGTCACCGACACTGAAGCTTTCTTT. Its translation: CASSLTVTDTEAFF.

This clonotype was observed at least ten times. The chain combines TRBV24-1 with TRBJ2-1; tentatively, D is TRBD1 (5 bases). Trimming shortened V by 1 base and J by 3 bases, and 9 bases separated the two germline ends. Germline V gene data show CDR1 as KGHDR and CDR2 as SFDVKD. The CDR3 is made up of 15 amino acids. For the CDR3, the DNA is TGTGCCACCAGTGATTTCCCCACAGGCTACAATGAGCAGTTCTTC. It codes for CATSDFPTGYNEQFF.

This clonotype was seen ten or more times. The genes are TRBV6-2 or TRBV6-3 and TRBJ1-2, with D possibly TRBD1 on 5 matching bases. The germline CDR1 and CDR2 sequences are MNHEY and SVGEGT. V shed 7 bases and J shed 1 base, with 10 bases lying between them. This CDR3 has 13 amino acids. CDR3 nucleotides: TGTGCCAGCACCCTACAGGATAACTATGGCTACACCTTC. Its translation is CASTLQDNYGYTF.

This clonotype was counted many times. The J gene is TRBJ1-1, the V gene TRBV28; D call uncertain. Trimming took 4 bases from V and 1 from J, leaving 4 bases between them. CDR3 length: 12 residues. Germline V gene sequence: CDR1 MDHEN, CDR2 SYDVKM. This CDR3 is CASSYPNTEAFF. The CDR3 DNA follows: TGTGCCAGCAGTTACCCGAACACTGAAGCTTTCTTT.

This clonotype came up many times. The V gene is TRBV2, the J gene TRBJ2-7; unclear D gene. The CDR3 is made up of 12 amino acids. Between the trimmed V and J ends, which lost 5 bases and 4 bases, there was a span of 9 bases. Germline CDR1 reads SNHLY; CDR2 reads FYNNEI. Here the CDR3 DNA reads TGTGCCAGCAGTCCCCCCCATTACGAGCAGTACTTC. It is translated as CASSPPHYEQYF. The entire variable domain, with the rest obtained from reference TRBV2 and TRBJ2-7, is as follows: EPEVTQTPSHQVTQMGQEVILRCVPISNHLYFYWYRQILGQKVEFLVSFYNNEISEKSEIFDDQFSVERPDGSNFTLKIRSTKLEDSAMYFCASSPPHYEQYFGPGTRLTVT.